Listed below are T cell receptor beta chains from one sample, sequenced in a study of cytomegalovirus exposure and HLA in healthy donors. Assay used: immunoSEQ multiplex PCR; TCRdb lists only in-frame clones, some missing. The sample has 55,000 to 80,000 clones, approximately 77% seen once. The sample taken for sequencing was PBMCs. These receptors were obtained from a woman in her 30s in good health and CMV-seropositive. The CDR3 runs from the conserved cysteine through the conserved F or W. The D gene is left open where the match is weak. Only some rows state a clone size, as once, few, many or a class for expanded clones.

j_call clone_size v_call d_call cdr3_aa cdr3_nt
TRBJ2-3 NA TRBV23-1 TRBD1 CASSHPEGQGNSTDTQYF TGCGCCAGCAGTCACCCTGAAGGACAGGGGAATAGCACAGATACGCAGTATTTT
TRBJ1-2 NA TRBV9 NA CASSATGTANYGYTF TGTGCCAGCAGCGCCACAGGGACCGCTAACTATGGCTACACCTTC
TRBJ2-1 NA TRBV5-6 TRBD2 CASSLYLLAGRNNEQFF TGTGCCAGCAGCCTTTACCTCTTAGCGGGGAGAAACAATGAGCAGTTCTTC
TRBJ1-2 NA TRBV7-2 TRBD1 CASSSAPGQGYGYTF TGTGCCAGCAGCTCCGCCCCGGGACAGGGATATGGCTACACCTTC
TRBJ1-1 NA TRBV5-1 NA CASSFAGGGPEAFF TGCGCCAGCAGCTTCGCGGGCGGTGGCCCTGAAGCTTTCTTT
TRBJ2-1 once TRBV6-1 TRBD2 CASSERAGLAVPNEQFF TGTGCCAGCAGTGAAAGGGCGGGACTAGCGGTACCGAATGAGCAGTTCTTC
TRBJ2-7 NA TRBV7-2 TRBD1 CASSPDRASYEQYF TGTGCCAGCAGCCCGGACAGGGCTTCCTACGAGCAGTACTTC
TRBJ2-7 NA TRBV27 TRBD2 CASSLAGTRYYEQYF TGTGCCAGCAGTTTAGCCGGGACTAGGTACTACGAGCAGTACTTC
TRBJ2-1 NA TRBV9 TRBD2 CASSTYTSGRTYNEQFF TGTGCCAGCAGCACCTATACTAGCGGGAGGACCTACAATGAGCAGTTCTTC
TRBJ2-5 once TRBV5-4 TRBD2 CASSLAIAGETQYF TGTGCCAGCAGCTTGGCTATAGCGGGGGAGACCCAGTACTTC
TRBJ2-3 NA TRBV11-2 TRBD1 CASSLRGLADTQYF TGTGCCAGCAGCCTCAGGGGGTTGGCAGATACGCAGTATTTT
TRBJ2-7 NA TRBV7-6 NA CASSRQAGPYEQYF TGTGCCAGCAGCCGCCAGGCCGGCCCCTACGAGCAGTACTTC
TRBJ2-7 NA TRBV27 NA CASSSDSIGEQYF TGTGCCAGCAGTTCCGACAGTATAGGCGAGCAGTACTTC
TRBJ2-7 NA TRBV6-5 TRBD2 CASSRLAGGVCEQYF TGTGCCAGCAGCCGACTAGCGGGAGGGGTCTGTGAGCAGTACTTC
TRBJ1-2 NA TRBV19 NA CASTPGTSAYGYTF TGTGCCAGTACCCCCGGGACATCCGCCTATGGCTACACCTTC
TRBJ2-1 NA TRBV29-1 TRBD2 CSGSGKGEQFF TGCAGCGGTAGCGGGAAGGGTGAGCAGTTCTTC
TRBJ2-3 NA TRBV19 TRBD2 CASSMAGNSGADTQYF TGTGCCAGTAGTATGGCGGGGAATAGCGGGGCGGATACGCAGTATTTT
TRBJ1-1 NA TRBV5-6 NA CASSLGRGTEAFF TGTGCCAGCAGCTTGGGTAGGGGCACTGAAGCTTTCTTT
TRBJ2-7 few TRBV7-2 TRBD2 CASSRTSGRGEQYF TGTGCCAGCAGCCGGACTAGCGGGAGGGGCGAGCAGTACTTC
TRBJ2-2 NA TRBV7-9 TRBD1 CASSLGQGVTGELFF TGTGCCAGCAGCTTAGGCCAGGGGGTCACCGGGGAGCTGTTTTTT
TRBJ1-4 once TRBV19 NA CASKRYEDEKLFF TGTGCCAGTAAGAGGTACGAAGATGAAAAACTGTTTTTT
TRBJ2-1 NA TRBV5-4 TRBD1 CASSPWLIGDRGSNEQFF TGTGCCAGCAGCCCTTGGTTGATCGGGGACAGGGGAAGCAATGAGCAGTTCTTC
TRBJ2-7 NA TRBV30 TRBD1 CAWAKGARDYEQYF TGTGCCTGGGCTAAGGGGGCCCGGGACTACGAGCAGTACTTC
TRBJ2-1 few TRBV28 NA CASREGGGYNEQFF TGTGCCAGCAGGGAGGGGGGGGGTTACAATGAGCAGTTCTTC
TRBJ2-3 NA TRBV19 NA CASSWSESTDTQYF TGTGCCAGTAGTTGGAGCGAAAGCACAGATACGCAGTATTTT
TRBJ1-1 NA TRBV5-6 TRBD1 CASSSPTGANEAFF TGTGCCAGCAGCTCCCCGACAGGGGCCAATGAAGCTTTCTTT
TRBJ2-5 once TRBV28 TRBD2 CASRGEKTQYF TGTGCCAGCCGGGGGGAGAAGACCCAGTACTTC
TRBJ1-5 NA TRBV27 TRBD1 CASSPSGTGGFQPQHF TGTGCCAGCAGTCCATCCGGGACAGGGGGGTTTCAGCCCCAGCATTTT
TRBJ2-7 NA TRBV15 NA CATGGLGTYEQYF TGTGCCACCGGTGGCCTTGGCACCTACGAGCAGTACTTC
TRBJ2-1 NA TRBV19 TRBD2 CASSKTSGDYNEQFF TGTGCCAGTAGTAAGACTAGCGGGGATTACAATGAGCAGTTCTTC
TRBJ2-7 once TRBV2 TRBD1 CASSEGTGALLYEQYF TGTGCCAGCAGTGAAGGGACAGGGGCCCTCCTTTACGAGCAGTACTTC
TRBJ1-4 few TRBV4-2 TRBD1 CASSHMGTENNEKLFF TGTGCCAGCAGCCACATGGGGACAGAGAATAATGAAAAACTGTTTTTT
TRBJ2-1 NA TRBV4-3 TRBD2 CASSQGGTSGKVGEQFF TGCGCCAGCAGCCAAGGAGGGACTAGCGGGAAGGTTGGGGAGCAGTTCTTC
TRBJ1-1 few TRBV2 TRBD1 CASYGTGPTEAFF TGTGCCAGCTATGGGACAGGGCCCACTGAAGCTTTCTTT
TRBJ2-6 many TRBV29-1 NA CSVAGQSAGANVLTF TGCAGCGTTGCTGGACAGTCCGCTGGGGCCAACGTCCTGACTTTC
TRBJ2-7 few TRBV6-1 NA CASQRGSYEQYF TGTGCCAGCCAGAGGGGGAGTTACGAGCAGTACTTC
TRBJ2-7 NA TRBV28 TRBD1 CASSPTGSSYEQYF TGTGCCAGCAGTCCGACAGGGAGCTCCTACGAGCAGTACTTC
TRBJ1-5 NA TRBV20-1 NA CSARSGQPQHF TGCAGTGCTAGGTCCGGGCAGCCCCAGCATTTT
TRBJ1-5 NA TRBV11-2 NA CASSLATRQPQHF TGTGCCAGCAGCTTAGCGACGAGGCAGCCCCAGCATTTT
TRBJ2-7 NA TRBV5-1 TRBD1 CASSLTGQTIYEQYF TGCGCCAGCAGTTTGACGGGACAGACTATCTACGAGCAGTACTTC
TRBJ2-7 NA TRBV28 NA CASTLAGGSYEQYF TGTGCCAGCACCTTAGCAGGGGGGAGCTACGAGCAGTACTTC
TRBJ2-1 NA TRBV5-6 TRBD1 CASSQNRDREIF TGTGCCAGCAGCCAAAACCGGGACAGGGAAATCTTC
TRBJ1-3 NA TRBV13 NA CASSPDSHSGNTIYF TGTGCCAGCAGCCCCGACAGTCACTCTGGAAACACCATATATTTT
TRBJ2-1 NA TRBV5-1 TRBD2 CASSFPTSGSSYNEQFF TGCGCCAGCAGCTTTCCGACTAGCGGGAGCTCCTACAATGAGCAGTTCTTC
TRBJ2-4 once TRBV7-8 NA CASSLVLLDIQYF TGTGCCAGCAGCTTAGTACTCCTGGACATTCAGTACTTC
TRBJ1-2 NA TRBV19 NA CARDRVWRYGYTF TGTGCCAGAGACCGGGTTTGGCGCTATGGCTACACCTTC
TRBJ2-7 NA TRBV29-1 TRBD2 CSVESGTSGYEQYF TGCAGCGTTGAAAGTGGGACTAGCGGCTACGAGCAGTACTTC
TRBJ1-2 NA TRBV30 NA CAWSVLSGPGGYTF TGTGCCTGGAGTGTACTTTCAGGGCCTGGGGGCTACACCTTC
TRBJ2-3 NA TRBV7-3 TRBD2 CASSLRGFAGEGTDTQYF TGTGCCAGCAGCTTACGGGGTTTTGCGGGAGAGGGCACAGATACGCAGTATTTT
TRBJ2-2 NA TRBV5-1 TRBD2 CASSWGLAGGTGELFF TGCGCCAGCAGCTGGGGACTAGCGGGAGGCACCGGGGAGCTGTTTTTT
TRBJ2-5 NA TRBV4-2 TRBD1 CASSQDRGAQETQYF TGTGCCAGCAGCCAGGACAGGGGTGCACAAGAGACCCAGTACTTC
TRBJ2-7 few TRBV28 TRBD1 CASSFVGTGRTYEQYF TGTGCCAGCAGTTTCGTCGGGACAGGACGAACCTACGAGCAGTACTTC